This T cell receptor (beta chain) derives from a study of shared clonotypes between healthy human individuals. General study results and limits: Naive CD4 clonotype sharing across a few donors was approximately 5%.

Naive CD8 populations comprised CD45RO-negative cells positively selected for CCR7, excluding terminally differentiated effector memory CD45RA+ cells. It was at deep level that the assay was run. Only in-frame clones appear in the TCRdb table, and some are missing; sequencing was by immunoSEQ multiplex PCR. The table includes more than 2 million clones, roughly 95% detected once. V was cut by 5 bases and J by 1 base, with 18 bases left in between. Germline values: CDR1 SNHLY, CDR2 FYNNEI. The CDR3 has 16 residues. A word on this clone: Its antigen remains unknown.

The receptor was derived from a man aged 18-30 years in good health. Some clones in this sample may be carry-over from other donors' samples. The J gene is TRBJ2-7, the V gene TRBV2; a possible D gene is TRBD1 (6 bases). The sample consisted of naive CD8+ T cells from PBMCs. CDR3 nucleotides: TGTGCCAGCAGTCTACAGGGTACATTTATGTCCTACGAGCAGTACTTC. Translating gives CASSLQGTFMSYEQYF.